The 21 T cell receptor beta chains below come from one sample, sequenced in a study of regulatory T cells in long-lasting Graves disease. For TCR beta, libraries came from iRepertoire HTBI primers and Arm-PCR of CDR3 regions. From the multiplex PCR reads, TCRdb called clonotypes with MiXCR, one entry per CDR3 protein. Here the sample spans roughly 420,000 distinct CDR3 sequences, around a sixth being singletons. Indicated time point: newly diagnosed GD, antithyroid drugs for less than 3 months. TCR sequences were obtained from RNA taken from PBMCs. The sample in question was peripheral blood mononuclear cells (PBMCs), obtained at new diagnosis, from a patient treated with antithyroid drugs. These receptor sequences come from a female donor with Graves disease.

In its sample, this clonotype was seen a few times. The junction does not match germline at one end; this may be a read error. This rearrangement joins TRBV2 to TRBJ2-7; D perhaps matches TRBD1 (6 bases). Germline-derived CDR1 and CDR2 are SNHLY and FYNNEI. The CDR3 has 12 amino acids. This CDR3 reads CASDRSSYGQYF. CDR3 in DNA: TGTGCCAGCGACAGGAGCTCCTACGGGCAGTACTTC.

This clonotype was detected a few times. J is TRBJ1-1 and V is TRBV5-1; 7 nucleotides match TRBD1. The CDR3 totals 15 residues. Germline loops: CDR1 SGHRS, CDR2 YFSETQ. V dropped 1 base and J dropped 3; count of bases not matched to a gene: 6. The CDR3 loop is CASSLLTQGDTEAFF. CDR3 nucleotide sequence: TGCGCCAGCAGCTTGTTAACCCAGGGGGACACTGAAGCTTTCTTT.

A few counts support this clonotype. The genes are TRBV7-8 and TRBJ2-2; TRBD1 aligns across 8 bases. The V gene end was trimmed by 2 bases and the J gene end by 4 bases; junction bases not matched to a gene: 12. This CDR3 comprises 18 residues. Germline V CDR1 and CDR2: SGHVS, FQNEAQ. The CDR3 region is CASSLLSRGQTPTGELFF. The CDR3 nucleotides are TGTGCCAGCAGCTTACTTAGCAGGGGGCAAACTCCCACCGGGGAGCTGTTTTTT. Drawing the rest from reference TRBV7-8 and TRBJ2-2, the complete variable domain is GAGVSQSPRYKVAKRGQDVALRCDPISGHVSLFWYQQALGQGPEFLTYFQNEAQLDKSGLPSDRFFAERPEGSVSTLKIQRTQQEDSAVYLCASSLLSRGQTPTGELFFGEGSRLTVL.

This clonotype came up a few times. The V call is TRBV12-3 or TRBV12-4, the J call TRBJ2-5; no clear D gene. V lost 0 bases and J 7 bases, leaving 12 bases between the germline ends. The CDR3 extends over 14 amino acids. CDR3 nucleotide sequence: TGTGCCAGCAGTTTAGCCGCGGCATCAGGGACCCAGTACTTC. Its protein product is CASSLAAASGTQYF.

This clonotype was observed a handful of times. This sequence joins TRBV4-1 and TRBJ2-3; D call uncertain. CDR1 is MGHRA and CDR2 is YSYEKL in the germline V gene. The V end lost 3 bases, the J end lost 3 bases, and 7 bases lay between the germline ends. The CDR3 contains 13 residues. The CDR3 region is CASSQTYTDTQYF. CDR3 nucleotide sequence: TGCGCCAGCAGCCAGACATATACAGATACGCAGTATTTT.

This clonotype was seen at least ten times. The chain joins TRBV6-5 to TRBJ1-2, with a tentative D call TRBD1 (6 bases). CDR3 size: 17 residues. Germline CDR1 and CDR2: MNHEY and SVGAGI. The V and J ends lost 4 bases and 5 bases respectively, with 23 bases between them. The CDR3 reads CASSSTPGAQTSYGYTF. CDR3 coding DNA: TGTGCCAGCAGTTCTACCCCGGGGGCCCAGACCTCTTATGGCTACACCTTC.

This clonotype was counted only a few times. This chain links TRBV19 with TRBJ2-7, with 10 bases identical to TRBD2. CDR1 and CDR2 from the germline V gene are LNHDA and SQIVND (reference sequence). Trimming at V came to 5 bases and at J to 5 bases, leaving 3 bases not matched to a gene. The CDR3 totals 13 residues. CDR3 in DNA: TGTGCCAGTAGTTCCACTAGCGGGGACGAGCAGTACTTC. It is translated as CASSSTSGDEQYF.

This clonotype was seen at least ten times. The J gene is TRBJ2-7, the V gene TRBV28; perhaps TRBD1 as D (6 bases). The V gene's germline CDR1 is MDHEN and CDR2 SYDVKM. This CDR3 has 13 residues. V lost 4 bases, J lost 3 bases, and 10 bases lay in between. The chain's CDR3 is CASSWIQGYEQYF. The CDR3 DNA reads as TGTGCCAGCAGTTGGATACAGGGCTACGAGCAGTACTTC. The full variable domain, its missing parts supplied by reference TRBV28 and TRBJ2-7, is DVKVTQSSRYLVKRTGEKVFLECVQDMDHENMFWYRQDPGLGLRLIYFSYDVKMKEKGDIPEGYSVSREKKERFSLILESASTNQTSMYLCASSWIQGYEQYFGPGTRLTVT.

The chain uses TRBV7-2 and TRBJ2-3; 9 nucleotides line up with TRBD1. The V gene end was trimmed by 4 bases and the J gene end by 0 bases; junction bases not matched to a gene: 11. This CDR3 comprises 18 residues. The germline V gene has CDR1 SGHTA and CDR2 FQGNSA. The CDR3 nucleotides are TGTGCCAGCAGCTCCCTTCCAACAGGGGGCGGGAGCACAGATACGCAGTATTTT. Residues: CASSSLPTGGGSTDTQYF.

This clonotype was found many times. This rearrangement joins TRBV27 to TRBJ2-3; the D gene is possibly TRBD2 (6 bases). The V gene's germline CDR1 is MNHEY and CDR2 SMNVEV (reference sequence). The V end was cut by 0 bases, the J end by 5 bases, with 18 bases between. The CDR3 runs to 17 residues. CDR3 sequence reads: CASSLSSGFAVGDTQYF. The CDR3 DNA sequence: TGTGCCAGCAGTTTATCGAGCGGGTTCGCCGTAGGAGATACGCAGTATTTT.

This clonotype was counted a few times. This may stem from a read error, because a much larger clone lies one nucleotide away. V gene TRBV6-1 combines with J gene TRBJ1-1; the D gene is possibly TRBD1 (5 bases). The V gene's germline CDR1 is MNHNS and CDR2 SASEGT. The V and J ends lost 4 bases and 4 bases respectively, with 13 bases between them. The CDR3 is 14 amino acids. CDR3 sequence (DNA): TGTGCCAGCAGTGGACAGCCCGGAGGCACTGAAGCTTTCTTT. It is translated as CASSGQPGGTEAFF.

This clonotype was counted many times. The V gene is TRBV7-8, the J gene TRBJ2-1, with D possibly being TRBD1 (6 bases). CDR3 size: 13 residues. Germline values: CDR1 SGHVS, CDR2 FQNEAQ. With 2 bases removed from V and 8 bases from J, the gap between germline ends came to 10 bases. CDR3 DNA sequence: TGTGCCAGCAGCTTATTACAGGGATATGAGCAGTTCTTC. Translation: CASSLLQGYEQFF.

In its sample, this clonotype was seen many times. The V call is TRBV20-1, the J call TRBJ2-7; 10 nucleotides agree with TRBD2. Per the germline V gene, CDR1 is DFQATT and CDR2 is SNEGSKA (reference sequence). With V trimmed by 2 bases and J by 4 bases, 5 bases remained unmatched. This CDR3 contains 14 residues. CDR3 residues: CSARRSGRAYEQYF. CDR3 nucleotide sequence: TGCAGTGCTAGACGAAGCGGGAGGGCTTACGAGCAGTACTTC.

This clonotype was recorded at least ten times. The V and J genes are TRBV6-2 or TRBV6-3 and TRBJ2-1; tentatively, D is TRBD2 (6 bases). Germline V lookup: CDR1 MNHEY, CDR2 SVGEGT. The V gene lost 10 bases and the J gene lost 5 bases, with 15 bases spanning the gap. The CDR3 length is 13 residues. The CDR3 DNA follows: TGTGCCACCCTCCGGGACTTTCACAATGAGCAGTTCTTC. Translated: CATLRDFHNEQFF.

This clonotype has a count of ten or more. V usage is TRBV6-1 and J usage is TRBJ1-1; 10 positions agree with TRBD1. CDR3 size: 15 residues. With V trimmed by 3 bases and J by 5 bases, 6 bases remained unmatched. CDR1 MNHNS and CDR2 SASEGT come from the germline V gene. The CDR3 DNA reads as TGTGCCAGCAGTGATCCGGGACAGGGGAAGACTGAAGCTTTCTTT. Amino acids: CASSDPGQGKTEAFF.

This clonotype was seen only a few times. V gene TRBV27 combines with J gene TRBJ1-2; D unresolved. Germline V gene lookup returns CDR1 MNHEY and CDR2 SMNVEV (reference sequence). Trimming cost V 5 bases and J 3 bases, with 10 bases left between them. This CDR3 spans 13 amino acids. The CDR3 loop is CASSDAGYYGYTF. DNA of the CDR3: TGTGCCAGCAGTGACGCGGGATACTATGGCTACACCTTC.

This clonotype came up a few times. The conserved phenylalanine or tryptophan is not found at the CDR3 terminus, so this likely reflects a read error. The rearrangement links TRBV20-1 to TRBJ2-7; D gene uncertain. V lost 5 bases and J 3 bases, leaving 8 bases between the germline ends. Germline loops: CDR1 DFQATT, CDR2 SNEGSKA (reference sequence). The CDR3 consists of 11 residues. The CDR3 spells CSAGWDYEQYL. The CDR3 DNA reads TGCAGTGCTGGGTGGGACTACGAGCAGTACCTC.

This clonotype was seen many times. V and J are TRBV13 and TRBJ2-3; D gene ambiguous. V gave up 4 bases and J gave up 1 base, with 6 bases separating them. The CDR3 contains 13 residues. CDR1 PRHDT and CDR2 FYEKMQ come from the germline V gene (reference sequence). The CDR3 region has the DNA TGTGCCAGCAGCTCGACACGCACAGATACGCAGTATTTT. Translated, it gives CASSSTRTDTQYF.

In this sample, this clonotype turned up many times. The CDR3 reads CATAGTGDNYGYTF. Here the CDR3 DNA reads TGTGCCACCGCCGGGACAGGGGATAACTATGGCTACACCTTC. The V call is TRBV2, the J call TRBJ1-2; 10 bases agree with TRBD1. The ends lost 10 bases at V and 1 base at J; junction bases unmatched: 6. CDR1 is SNHLY, CDR2 FYNNEI, per germline. The CDR3 runs to 14 residues. The full variable domain, its missing parts supplied by reference TRBV2 and TRBJ1-2, is EPEVTQTPSHQVTQMGQEVILRCVPISNHLYFYWYRQILGQKVEFLVSFYNNEISEKSEIFDDQFSVERPDGSNFTLKIRSTKLEDSAMYFCATAGTGDNYGYTFGSGTRLTVV.

Ten or more counts support this clonotype. V usage is TRBV3-1 and J usage is TRBJ1-3; D gene unclear. The CDR3 sequence is 14 residues long. Trimming removed 4 bases at V and 4 bases at J, with 11 bases between. Germline V gene data show CDR1 as LGHDT and CDR2 as YNNKEL (reference sequence). The CDR3 spells CASSPGPGGNTIYF. Here the CDR3 DNA reads TGTGCCAGCAGCCCGGGCCCGGGGGGAAACACCATATATTTT.

This clonotype was seen many times. The gene calls are TRBV20-1 and TRBJ2-7; D is possibly TRBD2 (6 bases). This CDR3 has 15 residues. Germline CDR1 DFQATT, CDR2 SNEGSKA (reference sequence). Trimming stripped 0 bases from V and 0 bases from J, with 12 bases between. DNA of the CDR3: TGCAGTGCTAGAGATCGGGCGGGGCCCTCCTACGAGCAGTACTTC. Residues: CSARDRAGPSYEQYF.